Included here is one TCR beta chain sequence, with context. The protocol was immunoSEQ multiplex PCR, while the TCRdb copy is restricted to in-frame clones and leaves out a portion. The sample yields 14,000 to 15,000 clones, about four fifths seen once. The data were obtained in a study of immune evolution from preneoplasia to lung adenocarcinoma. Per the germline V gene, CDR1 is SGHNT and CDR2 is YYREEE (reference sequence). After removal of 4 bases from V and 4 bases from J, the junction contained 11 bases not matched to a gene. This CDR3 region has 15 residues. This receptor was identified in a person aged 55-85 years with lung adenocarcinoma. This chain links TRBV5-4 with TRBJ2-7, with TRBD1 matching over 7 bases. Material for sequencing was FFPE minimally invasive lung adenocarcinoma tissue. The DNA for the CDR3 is TGTGCCAGCAGCCGGACAGGAGTAACGTTGTACGAGCAGTACTTC. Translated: CASSRTGVTLYEQYF.